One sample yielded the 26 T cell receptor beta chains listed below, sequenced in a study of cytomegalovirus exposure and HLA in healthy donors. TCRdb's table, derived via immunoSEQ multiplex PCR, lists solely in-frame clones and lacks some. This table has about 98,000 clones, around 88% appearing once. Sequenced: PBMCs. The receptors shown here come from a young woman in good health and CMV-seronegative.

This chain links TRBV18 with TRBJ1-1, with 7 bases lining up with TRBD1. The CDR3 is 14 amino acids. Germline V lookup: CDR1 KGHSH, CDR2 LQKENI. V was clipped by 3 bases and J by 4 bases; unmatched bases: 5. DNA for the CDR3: TGTGCCAGCTCACCTCCGGGACAGCGCACTGAAGCTTTCTTT. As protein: CASSPPGQRTEAFF.

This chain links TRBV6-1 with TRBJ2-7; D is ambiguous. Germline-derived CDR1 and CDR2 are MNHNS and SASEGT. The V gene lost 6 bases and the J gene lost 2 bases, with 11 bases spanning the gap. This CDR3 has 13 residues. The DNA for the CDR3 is TGTGCCAGCAGGCAGGTCCCTCCCTACGAGCAGTACTTC. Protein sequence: CASRQVPPYEQYF.

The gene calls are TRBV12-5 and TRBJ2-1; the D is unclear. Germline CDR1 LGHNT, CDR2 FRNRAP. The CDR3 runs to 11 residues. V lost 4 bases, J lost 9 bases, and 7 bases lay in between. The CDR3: CASGYGLEQFF. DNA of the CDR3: TGTGCTAGTGGTTATGGCCTTGAGCAGTTCTTC.

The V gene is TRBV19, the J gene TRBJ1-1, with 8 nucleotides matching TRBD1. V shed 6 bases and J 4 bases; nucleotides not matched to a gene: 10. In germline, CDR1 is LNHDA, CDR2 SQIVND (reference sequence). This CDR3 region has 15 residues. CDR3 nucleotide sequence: TGTGCCAGTAGAAGTCAGGGGGCTAGCGGCACTGAAGCTTTCTTT. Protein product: CASRSQGASGTEAFF.

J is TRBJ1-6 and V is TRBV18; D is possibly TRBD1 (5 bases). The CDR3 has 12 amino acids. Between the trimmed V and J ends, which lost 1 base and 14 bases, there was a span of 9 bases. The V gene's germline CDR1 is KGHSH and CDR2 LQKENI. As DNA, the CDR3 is TGTGCCAGCTCACCACAGGGGCAAACCCTCCACTTT. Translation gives CASSPQGQTLHF.

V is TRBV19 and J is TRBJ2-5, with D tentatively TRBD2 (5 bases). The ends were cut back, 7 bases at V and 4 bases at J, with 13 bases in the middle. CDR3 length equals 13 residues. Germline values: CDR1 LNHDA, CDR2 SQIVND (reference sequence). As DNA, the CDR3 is TGTGCCAGTACCTCGGGGAGAGGAGAGACCCAGTACTTC. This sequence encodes CASTSGRGETQYF.

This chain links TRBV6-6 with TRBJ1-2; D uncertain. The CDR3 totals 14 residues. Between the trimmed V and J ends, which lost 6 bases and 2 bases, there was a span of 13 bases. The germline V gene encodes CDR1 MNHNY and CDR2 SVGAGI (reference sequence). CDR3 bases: TGTGCCAGCAGGCCCCAACCCGCGAACTATGGCTACACCTTC. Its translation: CASRPQPANYGYTF.

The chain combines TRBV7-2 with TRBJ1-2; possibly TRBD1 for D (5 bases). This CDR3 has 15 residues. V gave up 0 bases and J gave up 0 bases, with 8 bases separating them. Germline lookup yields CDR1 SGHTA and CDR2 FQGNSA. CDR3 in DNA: TGTGCCAGCAGCTTAGCGGAAGGGGCTAACTATGGCTACACCTTC. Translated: CASSLAEGANYGYTF.

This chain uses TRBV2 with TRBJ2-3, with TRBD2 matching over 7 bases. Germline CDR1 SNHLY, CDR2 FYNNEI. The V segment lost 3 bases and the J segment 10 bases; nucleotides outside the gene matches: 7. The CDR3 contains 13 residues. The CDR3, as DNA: TGTGCCAGCAGTGATTGGCGGGGGATGTCGCAGTATTTT. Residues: CASSDWRGMSQYF.

Written as DNA, the CDR3 is TGCGCCAGCAGCTTGGCCTTCACAGACACCTACGAGCAGTACTTC. This gives the protein CASSLAFTDTYEQYF. This chain links TRBV5-1 with TRBJ2-7, with D unresolved. V was cut by 0 bases and J by 2 bases, with 12 bases left in between. The CDR3 length is 15 residues. The germline CDR1 and CDR2 sequences are SGHRS and YFSETQ.

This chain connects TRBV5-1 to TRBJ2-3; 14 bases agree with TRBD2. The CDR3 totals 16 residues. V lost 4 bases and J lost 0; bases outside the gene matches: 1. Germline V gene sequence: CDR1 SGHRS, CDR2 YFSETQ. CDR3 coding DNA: TGCGCCAGCAGCGGGACTAGCGGGGGAAGCACAGATACGCAGTATTTT. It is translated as CASSGTSGGSTDTQYF.

CDR3 in amino acids: CASSPITGFNTEAFF. As DNA, the CDR3 is TGCGCCAGCAGCCCAATCACAGGATTCAACACTGAAGCTTTCTTT. The rearrangement joins TRBV5-1 to TRBJ1-1, with D possibly TRBD1 on 5 matching bases. In germline, CDR1 is SGHRS, CDR2 YFSETQ. The V gene lost 4 bases and the J gene lost 2 bases, with 15 bases spanning the gap. The CDR3 contains 15 residues.

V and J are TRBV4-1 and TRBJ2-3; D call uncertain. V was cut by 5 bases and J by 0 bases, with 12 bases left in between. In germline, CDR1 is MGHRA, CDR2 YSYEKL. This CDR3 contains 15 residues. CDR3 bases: TGCGCCAGCAGCTACCTCGCCGGTAGCACAGATACGCAGTATTTT. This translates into CASSYLAGSTDTQYF.

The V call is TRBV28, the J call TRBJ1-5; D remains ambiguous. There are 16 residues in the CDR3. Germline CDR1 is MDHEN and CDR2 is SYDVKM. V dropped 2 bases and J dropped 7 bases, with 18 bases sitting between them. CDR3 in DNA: TGTGCCAGCAGTTTAAACCCCCAAACGGTCGCCCAGCCCCAGCATTTT. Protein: CASSLNPQTVAQPQHF.

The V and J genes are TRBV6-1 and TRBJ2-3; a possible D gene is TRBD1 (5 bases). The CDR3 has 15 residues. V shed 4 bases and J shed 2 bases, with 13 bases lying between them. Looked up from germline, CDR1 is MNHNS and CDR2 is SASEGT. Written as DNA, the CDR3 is TGTGCCAGCAGTGGGGGCCGGGTGAACACAGATACGCAGTATTTT. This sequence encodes CASSGGRVNTDTQYF.

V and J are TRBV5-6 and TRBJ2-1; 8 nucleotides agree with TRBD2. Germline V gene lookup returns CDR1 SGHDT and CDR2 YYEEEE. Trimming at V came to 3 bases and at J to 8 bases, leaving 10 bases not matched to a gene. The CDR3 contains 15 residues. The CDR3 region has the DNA TGTGCCAGCAGCTACAATCAGCGGGGGAGGGATGAGCAGTTCTTC. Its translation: CASSYNQRGRDEQFF.

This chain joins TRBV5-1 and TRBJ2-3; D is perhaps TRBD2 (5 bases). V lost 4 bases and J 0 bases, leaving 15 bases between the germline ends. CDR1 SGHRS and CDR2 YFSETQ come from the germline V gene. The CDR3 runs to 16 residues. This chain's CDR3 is CASSPPERSSTDTQYF. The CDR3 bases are TGCGCCAGCAGCCCCCCAGAGCGGTCGAGCACAGATACGCAGTATTTT.

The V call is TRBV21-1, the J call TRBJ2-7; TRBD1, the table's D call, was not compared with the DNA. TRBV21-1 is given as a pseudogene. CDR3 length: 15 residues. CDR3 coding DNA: TGTGCCAGCAGCAAGCCAGACAGCCACTCCTACGAGCAGTACTTC. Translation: CASSKPDSHSYEQYF.

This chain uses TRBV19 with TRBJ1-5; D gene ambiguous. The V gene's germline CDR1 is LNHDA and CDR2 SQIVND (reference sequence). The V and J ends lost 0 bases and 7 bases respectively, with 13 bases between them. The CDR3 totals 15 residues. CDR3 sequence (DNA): TGTGCCAGTAGTATAGATGGTGCGGGAGGACAGCCCCAGCATTTT. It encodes CASSIDGAGGQPQHF. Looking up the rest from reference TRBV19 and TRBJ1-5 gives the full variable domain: DGGITQSPKYLFRKEGQNVTLSCEQNLNHDAMYWYRQDPGQGLRLIYYSQIVNDFQKGDIAEGYSVSREKKESFPLTVTSAQKNPTAFYLCASSIDGAGGQPQHFGDGTRLSIL.

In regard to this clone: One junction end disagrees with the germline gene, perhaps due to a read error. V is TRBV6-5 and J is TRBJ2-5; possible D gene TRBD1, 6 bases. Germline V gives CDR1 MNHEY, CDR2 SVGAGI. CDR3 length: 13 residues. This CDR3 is CASSYGGQGTQYF. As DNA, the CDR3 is TGTGCCAGCAGTTACGGGGGACAAGGGACCCAGTACTTC.

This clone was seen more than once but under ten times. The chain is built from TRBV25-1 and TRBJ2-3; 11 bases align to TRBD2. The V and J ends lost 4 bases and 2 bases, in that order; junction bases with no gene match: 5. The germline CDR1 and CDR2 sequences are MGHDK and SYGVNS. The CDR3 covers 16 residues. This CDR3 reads CASSGLAGQATDTQYF. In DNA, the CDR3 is TGTGCCAGCAGTGGACTAGCGGGGCAAGCCACAGATACGCAGTATTTT.

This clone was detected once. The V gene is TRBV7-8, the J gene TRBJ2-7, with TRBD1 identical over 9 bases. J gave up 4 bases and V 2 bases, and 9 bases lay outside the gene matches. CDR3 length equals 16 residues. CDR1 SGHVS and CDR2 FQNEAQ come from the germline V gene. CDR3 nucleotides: TGTGCCAGCAGCTTAATTGGCGGGACAGGGCGGTACGAGCAGTACTTC. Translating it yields CASSLIGGTGRYEQYF.

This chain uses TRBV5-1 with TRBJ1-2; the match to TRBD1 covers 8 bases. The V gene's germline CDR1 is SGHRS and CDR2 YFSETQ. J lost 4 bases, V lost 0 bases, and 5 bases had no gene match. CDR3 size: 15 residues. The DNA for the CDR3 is TGCGCCAGCAGCTTGGAACAGGGGGTCTCCTATGGCTACACCTTC. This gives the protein CASSLEQGVSYGYTF.

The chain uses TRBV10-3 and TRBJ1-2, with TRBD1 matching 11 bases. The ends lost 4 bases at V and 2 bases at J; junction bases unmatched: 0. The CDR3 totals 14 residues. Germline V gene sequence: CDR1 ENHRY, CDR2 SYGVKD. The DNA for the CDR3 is TGTGCCATCAGTGGGGACAGGGGGAACTATGGCTACACCTTC. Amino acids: CAISGDRGNYGYTF.

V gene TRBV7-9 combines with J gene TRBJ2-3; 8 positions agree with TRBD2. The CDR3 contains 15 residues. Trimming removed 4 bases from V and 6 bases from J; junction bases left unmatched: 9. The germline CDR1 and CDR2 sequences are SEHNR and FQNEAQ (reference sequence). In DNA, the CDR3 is TGTGCCAGCAGCTCGGAAGCGGGAGTTTTGGATACGCAGTATTTT. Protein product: CASSSEAGVLDTQYF.

CDR3 DNA: TGTGCCAGCAGCCAAATTGACAGGGCCAATTCACCCCTCCACTTT. As protein: CASSQIDRANSPLHF. V usage is TRBV14 and J usage is TRBJ1-6; 7 bases map to TRBD1. Trimming took 2 bases from V and 7 from J; bases not matched to a gene: 5. Germline V CDR1 and CDR2: SGHDN, FVKESK. The CDR3 loop spans 15 amino acids.